This TCR beta chain was identified in a study of early T cells in non-severe SARS-CoV-2 infection. Study-wide context: Investigators sequenced bulk RNA drawn from unsorted whole blood, and chains remained unpaired. Broader study findings: Matching results from VDJdb favored anti-spike CD8 responses, leaving private and CD4 specificities undetected.

Individual cDNA molecules received unique molecular identifiers during library preparation. Using its own MiXCR run on the 5' RACE reads, TCRdb lists one record per CDR3 protein. This repertoire shows 85,000 to 95,000 distinct CDR3 sequences, roughly 14% found once; its top ten account for approximately 0.62%. Concerning this clonotype: The antigen is not known.

This CDR3 has 15 amino acids. Trimming removed 4 bases from V and 7 bases from J; junction bases left unmatched: 5. Germline V CDR1 and CDR2: SGHRS, YFSETQ. The TCR originated in an adult who was a healthcare worker with PCR-confirmed SARS-CoV-2 infection or an uninfected control (not recorded which). The genes are TRBV5-1 and TRBJ1-6; 10 bases agree with TRBD1. Sample: whole blood. The CDR3 region is CASSGPGQGNSPLHF. Here the CDR3 DNA reads TGCGCCAGCAGCGGACCGGGACAGGGGAATTCACCCCTCCACTTT. The full variable domain, with the rest looked up from reference TRBV5-1 and TRBJ1-6, is KAGVTQTPRYLIKTRGQQVTLSCSPISGHRSVSWYQQTPGQGLQFLFEYFSETQRNKGNFPGRFSGRQFSNSRSEMNVSTLELGDSALYLCASSGPGQGNSPLHFGNGTRLTVT.